The 13 T cell receptor beta chains below come from one sample, sequenced in a study of T-cell reconstitution after alpha-beta-depleted transplantation in children. Unique molecular identifiers tagged the TCRbeta library. Each CDR3 protein is one row after TCRdb ran MiXCR on the PCR reads. The sample records some 200,000 distinct CDR3 sequences, roughly 15% being singletons. Sequenced here: PBMCs from the stem cell graft donor, sampled from the stem cell graft. These receptors were obtained from a human donor who donated a stem cell graft to a child with acute lymphoblastic leukemia.

This clonotype has ten or more counts. This chain joins TRBV5-1 and TRBJ2-1; D unclear. The CDR3 is made up of 16 amino acids. The germline V gene has CDR1 SGHRS and CDR2 YFSETQ. V lost 6 bases and J lost 4, with 20 bases in between. CDR3 DNA sequence: TGCGCCAGCAACGCGCAACTCTCTGCGGAATACAATGAGCAGTTCTTC. As protein: CASNAQLSAEYNEQFF. Looking up the rest from reference TRBV5-1 and TRBJ2-1 gives the full variable domain: KAGVTQTPRYLIKTRGQQVTLSCSPISGHRSVSWYQQTPGQGLQFLFEYFSETQRNKGNFPGRFSGRQFSNSRSEMNVSTLELGDSALYLCASNAQLSAEYNEQFFGPGTRLTVL.

This clonotype was counted many times. As DNA, the CDR3 is TGCAGTGCCGGCGGGGGGCAGGGCGCAGATACGCAGTATTTT. Protein: CSAGGGQGADTQYF. The chain joins TRBV20-1 to TRBJ2-3, with TRBD2 matching 8 bases. Germline V gene sequence: CDR1 DFQATT, CDR2 SNEGSKA (reference sequence). V gave up 6 bases and J gave up 4 bases; unmatched junction bases: 9. The CDR3 loop spans 14 amino acids.

This clonotype was seen many times. V gene TRBV6-1 combines with J gene TRBJ2-5; possibly TRBD2 for D (6 bases). V lost 2 bases and J 2 bases, leaving 15 bases between the germline ends. This CDR3 region has 16 residues. Germline CDR1 is MNHNS and CDR2 is SASEGT. The CDR3 region is CASSERLGLPQETQYF. The CDR3 DNA is TGTGCCAGCAGTGAACGTCTCGGACTACCTCAAGAGACCCAGTACTTC.

This chain links TRBV7-9 with TRBJ2-7; no reliable D call. V gave up 0 bases and J gave up 0 bases, with 6 bases separating them. CDR1 and CDR2 (germline): SEHNR, FQNEAQ (reference sequence). The CDR3 totals 14 residues. The CDR3 region has the DNA TGTGCCAGCAGCTTAGCAGGGATCTCCTACGAGCAGTACTTC. Translating gives CASSLAGISYEQYF.

The chain combines TRBV5-1 with TRBJ2-5, with a tentative D call TRBD1 (5 bases). The germline CDR1 and CDR2 sequences are SGHRS and YFSETQ. V was pared by 4 bases and J by 5 bases, with 12 bases between. The CDR3 is made up of 13 amino acids. CDR3 protein: CASSIGHRETQYF. The CDR3 bases are TGCGCCAGCAGCATAGGACATCGGGAGACCCAGTACTTC. The full variable domain, completed using reference TRBV5-1 and TRBJ2-5, is KAGVTQTPRYLIKTRGQQVTLSCSPISGHRSVSWYQQTPGQGLQFLFEYFSETQRNKGNFPGRFSGRQFSNSRSEMNVSTLELGDSALYLCASSIGHRETQYFGPGTRLLVL.

This clonotype was observed many times. The V gene is TRBV10-3, the J gene TRBJ1-3, with D hard to call. V dropped 2 bases and J dropped 0 bases, with 2 bases sitting between them. This CDR3 spans 13 amino acids. Germline V gives CDR1 ENHRY, CDR2 SYGVKD. CDR3 residues: CAISELSGNTIYF. In nucleotides, the CDR3 is TGTGCCATCAGTGAGCTCTCTGGAAACACCATATATTTT.

The sample holds many counts of this clonotype. The chain couples TRBV11-2 to TRBJ1-4, with D unresolved. This CDR3 region has 13 residues. Germline CDR1 reads SGHAT; CDR2 reads FQNNGV. V lost 4 bases and J lost 3, with 6 bases in between. CDR3 nucleotides: TGTGCCAGCAGCTCCAGACCTAATGAAAAACTGTTTTTT. The encoded protein is CASSSRPNEKLFF.

This clonotype was counted many times. This sequence joins TRBV27 and TRBJ2-3; 7 bases agree with TRBD1. There are 15 residues in the CDR3. CDR1 is MNHEY and CDR2 is SMNVEV in the germline V gene (reference sequence). Losses at the gene ends were 6 bases for V and 1 base for J; bases not matched to a gene: 7. The CDR3: CASRGQYSRTDTQYF. The CDR3 bases are TGTGCCAGCAGGGGACAGTATAGTCGCACAGATACGCAGTATTTT.

This clonotype showed up just a few times. Here the CDR3 reads CASSPDNYGYTF. In DNA form, the CDR3 reads TGTGCCAGCAGTCCCGACAACTATGGCTACACCTTC. The chain employs TRBV6-1 and TRBJ1-2; D is undetermined. The CDR3 spans 12 residues. CDR1 is MNHNS and CDR2 is SASEGT in the germline V gene. With 5 bases removed from V and 2 bases from J, the gap between germline ends came to 6 bases.

The chain is built from TRBV7-9 and TRBJ1-2; perhaps TRBD1 as D (5 bases). V gave up 5 bases and J gave up 5 bases, with 9 bases separating them. CDR3 length equals 12 residues. From germline, CDR1 is SEHNR and CDR2 FQNEAQ (reference sequence). The CDR3 loop reads CASSEGQYGYTF. CDR3 in DNA: TGTGCCAGCAGCGAGGGGCAGTATGGCTACACCTTC.

The sample holds many counts of this clonotype. The chain uses TRBV5-1 and TRBJ2-1; D may be TRBD2 (6 bases). The CDR3 loop spans 16 amino acids. V was clipped by 0 bases and J by 7 bases, with 17 bases between them. Germline V gene data show CDR1 as SGHRS and CDR2 as YFSETQ. CDR3 residues: CASSLGVSGRGNEQFF. The CDR3 DNA sequence: TGCGCCAGCAGCTTGGGCGTTTCGGGACGGGGGAATGAGCAGTTCTTC.

Ten or more counts support this clonotype. V is TRBV7-8 and J is TRBJ2-1; D not resolved. This CDR3 contains 12 residues. Germline assignment: CDR1 SGHVS and CDR2 FQNEAQ. V shed 7 bases and J shed 9 bases, with 13 bases lying between them. CDR3 sequence: CASTLSGVEQFF. The CDR3 region has the DNA TGTGCCAGCACCCTTAGTGGGGTTGAGCAGTTCTTC.

This clonotype appeared many times. The chain joins TRBV29-1 to TRBJ2-2; D remains ambiguous. V lost 8 bases and J lost 1, with 11 bases in between. CDR3 size: 13 residues. Germline V gene lookup returns CDR1 SQVTM and CDR2 ANQGSEA. The CDR3 nucleotides read TGCAGCTCCTTTCTACAGAACACCGGGGAGCTGTTTTTT. It translates to CSSFLQNTGELFF.